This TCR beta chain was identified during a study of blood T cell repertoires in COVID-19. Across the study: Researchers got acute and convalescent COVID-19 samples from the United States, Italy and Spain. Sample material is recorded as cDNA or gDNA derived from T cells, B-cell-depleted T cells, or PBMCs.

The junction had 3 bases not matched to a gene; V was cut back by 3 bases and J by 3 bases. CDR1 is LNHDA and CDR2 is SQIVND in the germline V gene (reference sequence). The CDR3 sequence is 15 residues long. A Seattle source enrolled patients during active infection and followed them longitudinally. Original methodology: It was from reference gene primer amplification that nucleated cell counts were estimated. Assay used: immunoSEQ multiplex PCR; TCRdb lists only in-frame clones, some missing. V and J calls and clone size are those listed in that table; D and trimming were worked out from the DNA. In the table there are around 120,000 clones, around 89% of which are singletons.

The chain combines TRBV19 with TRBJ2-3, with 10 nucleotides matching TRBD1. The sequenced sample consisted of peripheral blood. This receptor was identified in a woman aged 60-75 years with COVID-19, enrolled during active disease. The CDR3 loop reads CASSIRTGGTDTQYF. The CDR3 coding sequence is TGTGCCAGTAGTATTCGGACAGGGGGGACAGATACGCAGTATTTT.